Listed here are 14 T cell receptor beta chains from one sample, sequenced in a study of T-cell memory formation after mild COVID-19. TCRdb reprocessed the 5' RACE reads with MiXCR, giving one entry per CDR3 protein. Of 300,000 to 400,000 distinct CDR3 sequences in the sample, 28% were seen once. The sample comprised PBMCs or a T cell subset sorted from them (not recorded which). The receptors shown here come from an adult woman who had mild COVID-19 (a few samples of this study predate the infection). Cell type and time point are not known.

A few counts support this clonotype. This chain uses TRBV5-1 with TRBJ1-1; D is uncertain. Trimming pared 0 bases from V and 0 bases from J, leaving 6 bases between. This CDR3 is 14 amino acids long. Germline-derived CDR1 and CDR2 are SGHRS and YFSETQ. CDR3 nucleotide sequence: TGCGCCAGCAGCTTGGACGGGGTGAACACTGAAGCTTTCTTT. Protein sequence: CASSLDGVNTEAFF.

This clonotype was counted between two and nine times. The DNA for the CDR3 is TGTGCCAGCAGTCACCTGACAGGGGGCGGCGATCAGCCCCAGCATTTT. It yields the protein CASSHLTGGGDQPQHF. The chain joins TRBV12-3 or TRBV12-4 to TRBJ1-5; 10 nucleotides match TRBD1. The J segment lost 5 bases and the V segment lost 5 bases, leaving 9 bases of the junction unmatched. The CDR3 totals 16 residues.

This chain connects TRBV24-1 to TRBJ1-4; 8 bases map to TRBD1. The germline V gene encodes CDR1 KGHDR and CDR2 SFDVKD. This CDR3 comprises 15 residues. The V and J ends lost 4 bases and 6 bases, in that order; junction bases with no gene match: 6. CDR3 bases: TGTGCCACCAGTGAACCCACAGGGGGTGATGAAAAACTGTTTTTT. Translating it yields CATSEPTGGDEKLFF.

The V gene is TRBV6-2 or TRBV6-3, the J gene TRBJ2-2; 7 bases line up with TRBD2. The CDR3 runs 18 residues. Germline trimming cut 2 bases from V and 2 bases from J; bases unmatched to any gene: 11. Germline assignment: CDR1 MNHEY and CDR2 SVGEGT. The chain's CDR3 is CASSYLLSAGANTGELFF. The CDR3 region has the DNA TGTGCCAGCAGTTACCTCCTCTCCGCGGGAGCAAACACCGGGGAGCTGTTTTTT.

This clonotype was counted a single time. The genes are TRBV7-8 and TRBJ1-1; D might be TRBD1 (5 bases). Germline CDR1 reads SGHVS; CDR2 reads FQNEAQ. CDR3 length: 14 residues. V lost 5 bases and J lost 7, with 17 bases in between. The CDR3 DNA reads as TGTGCCAGCAGCCGAGCGGGGACCTTTATTGAAGCTTTCTTT. Translating it yields CASSRAGTFIEAFF.

This rearrangement joins TRBV11-2 to TRBJ1-5; D not certain. The CDR3 covers 16 residues. The V end was cut by 1 base, the J end by 0 bases, with 10 bases between. Germline values: CDR1 SGHAT, CDR2 FQNNGV. The CDR3 is CASSLGFGISNQPQHF. CDR3 in DNA: TGTGCCAGCAGCTTAGGTTTTGGGATTAGCAATCAGCCCCAGCATTTT.

This clonotype came up a few times. V and J are TRBV12-3 or TRBV12-4 and TRBJ2-7, with D possibly TRBD2 on 6 matching bases. CDR3 length: 13 amino acids. The germline V and J ends were trimmed by 8 bases and 5 bases, with 16 bases remaining between them. The CDR3 DNA follows: TGTGCCAGCCTAAGCGGGTTTACGGACGAGCAGTACTTC. The encoded protein is CASLSGFTDEQYF.

The rearrangement links TRBV2 to TRBJ1-6, with D tentatively TRBD1 (6 bases). Germline lookup yields CDR1 SNHLY and CDR2 FYNNEI. The CDR3 is 14 amino acids. V was clipped by 6 bases and J by 10 bases, with 16 bases between them. The CDR3 loop reads CASRGAFRDSPLHF. CDR3 nucleotide sequence: TGTGCCAGCAGGGGGGCCTTCCGAGACTCACCCCTCCACTTT.

This clonotype was detected a few times. This chain links TRBV29-1 with TRBJ1-1; D not certain. CDR1 SQVTM and CDR2 ANQGSEA come from the germline V gene. Trimming stripped 4 bases from V and 1 base from J, with 10 bases between. There are 13 residues in the CDR3. CDR3 in amino acids: CSVVKRQNTEAFF. In DNA form, the CDR3 reads TGCAGCGTTGTAAAGAGACAGAACACTGAAGCTTTCTTT. Complete variable domain (other parts from reference TRBV29-1 and TRBJ1-1): SAVISQKPSRDICQRGTSLTIQCQVDSQVTMMFWYRQQPGQSLTLIATANQGSEATYESGFVIDKFPISRPNLTFSTLTVSNMSPEDSSIYLCSVVKRQNTEAFFGQGTRLTVV.

The chain employs TRBV6-1 and TRBJ1-4; TRBD1 agrees at 7 bases. CDR3 length: 16 amino acids. The germline V gene encodes CDR1 MNHNS and CDR2 SASEGT. V lost 7 bases, J lost 5 bases, and 13 bases stayed unmatched. The CDR3 nucleotides read TGTGCCAGCACTTGGATTCGGACAGGAACGAATGAAAAACTGTTTTTT. It is translated as CASTWIRTGTNEKLFF.

V is TRBV29-1 and J is TRBJ2-1, with 10 nucleotides matching TRBD2. This CDR3 has 15 amino acids. The germline gives CDR1 SQVTM, CDR2 ANQGSEA. Unmatched junction bases numbered 15, after V lost 6 bases and J lost 10 bases. DNA of the CDR3: TGCAGCGTGGGCCCTGGGCTAGCGGGAGAAGCGGAGCAGTTCTTC. It codes for CSVGPGLAGEAEQFF.

This clonotype was recorded a few times. The chain combines TRBV7-2 with TRBJ1-4; D remains unclear. Germline V CDR1 and CDR2: SGHTA, FQGNSA. Trimming stripped 2 bases from V and 5 bases from J, with 9 bases between. The CDR3 contains 14 residues. CDR3 sequence (DNA): TGTGCCAGCAGCTTATCCAGACAAAATGAAAAACTGTTTTTT. Its protein is CASSLSRQNEKLFF.

CDR3 sequence (DNA): TGCGCCAGCAGCCAAGCCTTAATACAGGGAGGAACTGAAGCTTTCTTT. Protein product: CASSQALIQGGTEAFF. The chain recombines TRBV4-1 with TRBJ1-1; possibly TRBD1 for D (6 bases). The CDR3 consists of 16 residues. Trimming pared 1 base from V and 5 bases from J, leaving 17 bases between. Germline V gene data show CDR1 as MGHRA and CDR2 as YSYEKL.

The sample holds a few counts of this clonotype. The J gene is TRBJ1-6, the V gene TRBV19; D uncertain. The length of the CDR3 is 13 residues. Trimming pared 5 bases from V and 13 bases from J, leaving 15 bases between. Germline V CDR1 and CDR2: LNHDA, SQIVND (reference sequence). The CDR3 DNA is TGTGCCAGTAGTGACTGGGGTGGAGGGCCCCTCCACTTT. Protein sequence: CASSDWGGGPLHF.